This entry is about one T cell receptor beta chain. As handled by the study authors: For nucleated cells, counts were estimated from reference gene primer amplification. Profiling relied on immunoSEQ multiplex PCR, and the TCRdb table lists in-frame clones only, not all of them. Clone size and the V and J calls come from that table; the DNA yielded D and trimming. The sample holds 200,000 to 250,000 clones, roughly 80% seen once. The entry originates in a study of blood T cell repertoires in COVID-19. Study background: Whether acute or convalescent, the COVID-19 samples came from the United States, Italy and Spain. PBMCs, B-cell-depleted T cells, or T cells provided the cDNA or gDNA that made up the material.

Germline trimming cut 7 bases from V and 1 base from J; bases unmatched to any gene: 6. Germline-derived CDR1 and CDR2 are SGHRS and YFSETQ. The CDR3 is 14 residues long. In Seattle, patients joined the study during active infection and were tracked longitudinally. This rearrangement joins TRBV5-1 to TRBJ1-1; 8 nucleotides line up with TRBD1. This TCR was recovered from a woman aged 80 or over with COVID-19, enrolled during active disease. Sequencing used peripheral blood. The CDR3 reads CASRRTGRNTEAFF. In DNA, the CDR3 is TGCGCCAGCCGACGGACAGGGAGGAACACTGAAGCTTTCTTT.